This passage covers 28 T cell receptor delta chains from one sample sequenced in a study of delta chains in infants with herpesvirus infections. Gamma-chain- and delta-chain-specific primers converted PBMC RNA into TCR cDNA. TCRdb ran CATT on the RT-PCR reads. This table has about 1,300 delta-chain clones, around 35% appearing once. The sequencing used peripheral blood, collected at time point 2 of longitudinal follow-up. Source of these receptors: a human donor who was a Ugandan infant, either HIV-exposed or HIV-unexposed (not recorded which).

The rearrangement joins TRDV1 to TRDJ1; tentative D call: TRDD3 (6 bases). The germline V gene encodes CDR1 TSWWSYY and CDR2 QGS. Trimming took off 3 bases at V and 0 bases at J, with 32 bases between the two ends. CDR3 length: 22 residues. The CDR3 reads CALGDFTTRKGGGPLNTDKLIF. In DNA, the CDR3 is TGTGCTCTTGGGGATTTCACTACGCGGAAGGGTGGGGGTCCACTAAACACCGATAAACTCATCTTT.

About this clone itself: TCRdb's protein for this DNA is that of a much larger clone and differs from the translation at residue 6, likely a read error; the protein shown is the DNA translation. The chain carries TRDV1 and TRDJ1, with 10 nucleotides matching TRDD3. Unmatched junction bases numbered 24, after V lost 4 bases and J lost 4 bases. CDR3 length: 21 residues. Germline CDR1 is TSWWSYY and CDR2 is QGS. The CDR3 DNA reads TGTGCTCTTGGGGGCAGTGTGGCTTCCAATAATTACTGGGGGATCAGCGATAAACTCATCTTT. This codes for CALGGSVASNNYWGISDKLIF.

Concerning this clone itself: This may arise from a read error, as a much more abundant clone is one base away. J is TRDJ3 and V is TRDV2; the D gene is possibly TRDD3 (6 bases). This CDR3 has 18 amino acids. Trimming removed 3 bases at V and 0 bases at J, with 14 bases between. Per germline, CDR1 GEAIGNYY and CDR2 EKD. Here the CDR3 reads CACDAAGGSSWDTRQMFF. The CDR3 DNA is TGTGCCTGTGACGCCGCCGGGGGGAGCTCCTGGGACACCCGACAGATGTTTTTC.

About this clone: One end of the junction fails to match germline, which may point to a read error. V is TRDV1 and J is TRDJ1; maybe TRDD3 (6 bases). The V gene's germline CDR1 is TSWWSYY and CDR2 QGS. The CDR3 totals 18 residues. CDR3 protein: CALGELYPRVRGSEKLIF. The CDR3, as DNA: TGTGCTCTTGGGGAACTCTACCCCCGAGTGAGGGGATCCGAGAAACTCATCTTT.

In regard to this clone: Translating this DNA gives a protein that differs at residue 11 from the TCRdb one, which belongs to a much larger clone; a read error is likely, and the protein shown is this translation. The V call is TRDV2, the J call TRDJ2; 7 bases align to TRDD3. V dropped 3 bases and J dropped 0; count of bases not matched to a gene: 21. Germline values: CDR1 GEAIGNYY, CDR2 EKD. The CDR3 extends over 21 amino acids. The CDR3 loop reads CACDASFPTGESLALTAQLFF. The CDR3 DNA is TGTGCCTGTGACGCCTCTTTCCCTACTGGGGAAAGTTTAGCTTTGACAGCACAACTCTTCTTT.

By sample share, this clone is medium-sized. CDR3 DNA: TGTGCTCTTGGGGGTCCTGGCCTTGTTGTGACTGGGGGATTTATAAAGTACACCGATAAACTCATCTTT. Translation gives CALGGPGLVVTGGFIKYTDKLIF. V is TRDV1 and J is TRDJ1, with TRDD3 matching 10 bases. Trimming at V came to 4 bases and at J to 0 bases, leaving 26 bases not matched to a gene. The V gene's germline CDR1 is TSWWSYY and CDR2 QGS. This CDR3 comprises 23 residues.

This clone was detected once. The V call is TRDV1, the J call TRDJ1; 8 positions match TRDD3. Germline V gives CDR1 TSWWSYY, CDR2 QGS. The CDR3 loop spans 25 amino acids. The junction had 38 bases not matched to a gene; V was cut back by 2 bases and J by 6 bases. DNA of the CDR3: TGTGCTCTTGGGGAATGGCTTCCATCCACTCGTATTCAGGGTGGCTGGGGGAAAGGGATGTATAAACTCATCTTT. Protein sequence: CALGEWLPSTRIQGGWGKGMYKLIF.

As regards this clone: A far more abundant clone sits one base away, making this likely a read error. This same CDR3 is encoded by further DNA sequences in the sample. The V and J genes are TRAV38-2/DV8 and TRDJ1; 10 nucleotides align to TRDD3. From germline, CDR1 is TSESDYY and CDR2 QEAYKQQN. After removal of 5 bases from V and 0 bases from J, the junction contained 19 bases not matched to a gene. The CDR3 has 20 residues. CDR3 coding DNA: TGTGCTTATAGTGAGGTAGTGCCCTGGGGGATATTAGGGGACACCGATAAACTCATCTTT. Amino acid sequence: CAYSEVVPWGILGDTDKLIF.

About this clone: This likely came from a read error, as a far larger clone is one base away. The chain uses TRDV1 and TRDJ1; 10 positions match TRDD3. The V and J ends lost 10 bases and 0 bases, in that order; junction bases with no gene match: 38. Germline lookup yields CDR1 TSWWSYY and CDR2 QGS. The CDR3 extends over 25 amino acids. The CDR3 bases are TGTGCTCGTGGCCTACCGTCTGAACTTCCTACTCTTGGCTGGGGGATAGTTTCGAACACCGATAAACTCATCTTT. The encoded protein is CARGLPSELPTLGWGIVSNTDKLIF.

In the case of this clone: The protein held in TCRdb is that of a much larger clone and does not match this DNA's translation at residue 16, likely because of a read error; the protein shown is translated from the DNA. The genes are TRDV1 and TRDJ1; 13 bases align to TRDD3. In germline, CDR1 is TSWWSYY, CDR2 QGS. The CDR3 extends over 21 amino acids. V was pared by 4 bases and J by 3 bases, with 20 bases of the junction left unmatched. In DNA, the CDR3 is TGTGCTCTTGGGGTCCCCAGGGATACTGGGGGATACGGATACTACGCCGATAAACTCATCTTT. This sequence encodes CALGVPRDTGGYGYYADKLIF.

To note about this clone: This may stem from a read error, because a much larger clone lies one nucleotide away. The chain has TRAV29/DV5 and TRDJ1, with 10 bases matching TRDD3. The CDR3 runs 22 residues. Germline CDR1 reads NSMFDY; CDR2 reads ISSIKDK. With 0 bases clipped from V and 3 bases from J, the junction kept 26 bases outside the gene matches. CDR3 sequence (DNA): TGTGCAGCAAGCGCGGATAGGACGTTCCTAACATCCGATGGGGGATACTCCGATAAACTCATCTTT. As protein: CAASADRTFLTSDGGYSDKLIF.

A word on this clone: A single base separates this from a much larger clone, so it may be a read error. The chain is built from TRDV1 and TRDJ1; TRDD3 aligns across 12 bases. The germline V gene has CDR1 TSWWSYY and CDR2 QGS. This CDR3 is built from 23 residues. The CDR3 bases are TGTGCTCTTGAGGAACTAATCCCGATCATCTGGGGGATACGCCCCTGGTACACCGATAAACTCATCTTT. Protein: CALEELIPIIWGIRPWYTDKLIF.

V gene TRDV1 combines with J gene TRDJ2; D gene ambiguous. There are 19 residues in the CDR3. Germline loops: CDR1 TSWWSYY, CDR2 QGS. V shed 3 bases and J shed 0 bases, with 20 bases lying between them. Here the CDR3 reads CALGDPTQRRLALTAQLFF. The CDR3 DNA follows: TGTGCTCTTGGGGACCCAACGCAAAGGCGATTAGCTTTGACAGCACAACTCTTCTTT.

On this clone itself: It differs at one base from a far larger clone, so likely a read error. The V call is TRDV1, the J call TRDJ1; no definite D call. Between the trimmed V and J ends, which lost 3 bases and 0 bases, there was a span of 32 bases. This CDR3 is 22 amino acids long. The germline gives CDR1 TSWWSYY, CDR2 QGS. The CDR3 DNA reads TGTGCTCTTGGGGACCATCTACCTCGAGTTCATATGGTGATTTCGTACACCGATAAACTCATCTTT. It codes for CALGDHLPRVHMVISYTDKLIF.

By proportion, this clone is large (0.1 to 1%). The sample has other DNA sequences that encode this CDR3 too. CDR3 DNA: TGTGCTCTCCTACCGGGGTACACCGATAAACTCATCTTT. Translated: CALLPGYTDKLIF. The chain recombines TRDV1 with TRDJ1; D is perhaps TRDD2 (5 bases). The V and J ends lost 9 bases and 0 bases respectively, with 11 bases between them. This CDR3 spans 13 amino acids. Germline lookup yields CDR1 TSWWSYY and CDR2 QGS.

Comment on this clone: A far larger clone is off by one base, so a read error is likely. Other DNA sequences within the sample encode an identical CDR3. This sequence joins TRDV2 and TRDJ1; D remains ambiguous. V was clipped by 4 bases and J by 10 bases, with 24 bases between them. Germline assignment: CDR1 GEAIGNYY and CDR2 EKD. The CDR3 covers 15 residues. The CDR3 DNA reads TGTGCCTGTGATACTAATGCATCGTATGCCATGGGACTCATCTTT. Translation gives CACDTNASYAMGLIF.

This clone is categorized as large. The chain has TRAV29/DV5 and TRDJ3; D not resolved. Germline V CDR1 and CDR2: NSMFDY, ISSIKDK. The CDR3 runs 21 residues. V was shortened by 1 base and J by 0 bases, with 23 bases between the two germline ends. CDR3 DNA: TGTGCAGCAAGCCGCCTATTTTACTTCTCGCCGAGCTCCTGGGACACCCGACAGATGTTTTTC. As protein: CAASRLFYFSPSSWDTRQMFF.

In its sample, this clone ranks as medium-sized. The chain employs TRDV3 and TRDJ1, with D perhaps TRDD2 (9 bases). CDR1 TVYSNPD and CDR2 GDNSRS come from the germline V gene (reference sequence). V lost 4 bases and J lost 0, with 36 bases in between. CDR3 length: 21 amino acids. The CDR3 is CASVIGPSYPVLGVYTDKLIF. The CDR3 bases are TGTGCCTCCGTTATAGGGCCTTCCTACCCCGTACTGGGGGTTTACACCGATAAACTCATCTTT.

In its sample, this clone was seen a few times. The chain links TRDV1 to TRDJ1, with TRDD3 as a possible D gene (6 bases). V lost 0 bases and J lost 1, with 27 bases in between. Germline V gene data show CDR1 as TSWWSYY and CDR2 as QGS. The CDR3 extends over 21 amino acids. The CDR3 sequence is CALGELGVPPILGWITDKLIF. CDR3 nucleotide sequence: TGTGCTCTTGGGGAACTAGGGGTTCCTCCAATACTGGGCTGGATCACCGATAAACTCATCTTT.

The chain links TRDV1 to TRDJ1, with D maybe TRDD3 (6 bases). The CDR3 is 21 amino acids. Germline CDR1 reads TSWWSYY; CDR2 reads QGS. V dropped 2 bases and J dropped 0 bases, with 28 bases sitting between them. CDR3 region: CALGEVGTSLLGPNYTDKLIF. The DNA for the CDR3 is TGTGCTCTTGGGGAAGTCGGAACCTCACTTCTGGGGCCGAACTACACCGATAAACTCATCTTT.

The V gene is TRAV38-2/DV8, the J gene TRDJ1; the match to TRDD3 covers 9 bases. The CDR3 has 19 amino acids. V gave up 7 bases and J gave up 2 bases; unmatched junction bases: 21. Germline values: CDR1 TSESDYY, CDR2 QEAYKQQN. As DNA, the CDR3 is TGTGCTTATTGGGGGTTTCCTATCAACTGGGGATACGCTACCGATAAACTCATCTTT. This codes for CAYWGFPINWGYATDKLIF.

About this clone: A far larger clone is one nucleotide away, so this likely arose from a read error. The chain has TRDV1 and TRDJ1, with 11 positions matching TRDD3. Germline V lookup: CDR1 TSWWSYY, CDR2 QGS. Trimming took 3 bases from V and 2 from J; bases not matched to a gene: 17. This CDR3 is built from 20 residues. CDR3 DNA: TGTGCTCTTGGGGAGGCCTTCCTATGGGGGATACGCTGGAAAACCGATAAACTCATCTTT. As protein: CALGEAFLWGIRWKTDKLIF.

This clone is termed large. The V call is TRDV1, the J call TRDJ1; 13 nucleotides agree with TRDD3. CDR3 length: 18 amino acids. From germline, CDR1 is TSWWSYY and CDR2 QGS. After removal of 0 bases from V and 10 bases from J, the junction contained 14 bases not matched to a gene. CDR3 region: CALGELVLAGTGGYGLIF. The DNA of the CDR3 is TGTGCTCTTGGGGAACTCGTCCTAGCGGGTACTGGGGGATACGGACTCATCTTT.

By frequency in the sample, this clone is medium-sized. The J gene is TRDJ1, the V gene TRDV2; 9 bases line up with TRDD3. V gave up 4 bases and J gave up 1 base; unmatched junction bases: 6. The germline V gene has CDR1 GEAIGNYY and CDR2 EKD. This CDR3 region has 15 residues. The CDR3 here is CACDVLGEFTDKLIF. The DNA for the CDR3 is TGTGCCTGTGATGTACTGGGGGAATTCACCGATAAACTCATCTTT.

This chain links TRDV1 with TRDJ1; the match to TRDD3 covers 7 bases. CDR1 and CDR2 from the germline V gene are TSWWSYY and QGS. V trimming: 2 bases; J trimming: 0 bases; junction bases outside the gene matches: 27. The CDR3 runs to 23 residues. The CDR3 loop is CALGEYIGYSRGLWGPHTDKLIF. The CDR3 DNA reads as TGTGCTCTTGGGGAATATATAGGGTACTCACGAGGACTCTGGGGGCCCCACACCGATAAACTCATCTTT.

This clone counts as large (0.1 to 1%). This CDR3 is also generated by other DNA sequences in the sample. The chain uses TRDV1 and TRDJ3; 8 bases fit TRDD3. This CDR3 is built from 21 residues. CDR1 is TSWWSYY and CDR2 is QGS in the germline V gene. Trimming removed 0 bases from V and 0 bases from J; junction bases left unmatched: 10. The CDR3 nucleotides read TGTGCTCTTGGGGAACTAGAAGGGGGATATACGAGCTCCTGGGACACCCGACAGATGTTTTTC. Translating gives CALGELEGGYTSSWDTRQMFF.

The chain combines TRDV1 with TRDJ1; 8 nucleotides match TRDD3. V lost 4 bases to trimming and J lost 4 bases; unmatched junction nucleotides: 20. Germline CDR1 and CDR2: TSWWSYY and QGS. CDR3 length: 19 amino acids. Written as DNA, the CDR3 is TGTGCTCTTGGGGCCTCTTTACTTGGGGGGATAAGGGACGGCGATAAACTCATCTTT. It encodes CALGASLLGGIRDGDKLIF.

In the case of this clone: This sequence is one base from a far larger clone and is likely a read error. The genes are TRDV1 and TRDJ1; 12 bases match TRDD3. This CDR3 region has 18 residues. CDR1 is TSWWSYY and CDR2 is QGS in the germline V gene. V lost 5 bases to trimming and J lost 2 bases; unmatched junction nucleotides: 12. The CDR3 loop is CALGFPTGGYLQTDKLIF. CDR3 nucleotides: TGTGCTCTTGGGTTCCCAACTGGGGGATACCTTCAGACCGATAAACTCATCTTT.